The source of this T cell receptor (beta chain) is a study of blood T cell repertoires in COVID-19. The assay was immunoSEQ multiplex PCR, and TCRdb's table has in-frame clones only and misses some. This sample has around 59,000 clones, with about 86% found just once. Trimming left V 1 base short and J 5 bases short, with 3 bases between. This CDR3 comprises 12 residues. Germline assignment: CDR1 LNHDA and CDR2 SQIVND (reference sequence). The sample was peripheral blood. The clonotype comes from a woman at least 80 years old with active or convalescent COVID-19. The V and J genes are TRBV19 and TRBJ1-5, with D unclear. CDR3 sequence: CASSIGDQPQHF. The CDR3 coding sequence is TGTGCCAGTAGTATAGGCGATCAGCCCCAGCATTTT. Filled out from reference TRBV19 and TRBJ1-5, the complete variable domain reads DGGITQSPKYLFRKEGQNVTLSCEQNLNHDAMYWYRQDPGQGLRLIYYSQIVNDFQKGDIAEGYSVSREKKESFPLTVTSAQKNPTAFYLCASSIGDQPQHFGDGTRLSIL.